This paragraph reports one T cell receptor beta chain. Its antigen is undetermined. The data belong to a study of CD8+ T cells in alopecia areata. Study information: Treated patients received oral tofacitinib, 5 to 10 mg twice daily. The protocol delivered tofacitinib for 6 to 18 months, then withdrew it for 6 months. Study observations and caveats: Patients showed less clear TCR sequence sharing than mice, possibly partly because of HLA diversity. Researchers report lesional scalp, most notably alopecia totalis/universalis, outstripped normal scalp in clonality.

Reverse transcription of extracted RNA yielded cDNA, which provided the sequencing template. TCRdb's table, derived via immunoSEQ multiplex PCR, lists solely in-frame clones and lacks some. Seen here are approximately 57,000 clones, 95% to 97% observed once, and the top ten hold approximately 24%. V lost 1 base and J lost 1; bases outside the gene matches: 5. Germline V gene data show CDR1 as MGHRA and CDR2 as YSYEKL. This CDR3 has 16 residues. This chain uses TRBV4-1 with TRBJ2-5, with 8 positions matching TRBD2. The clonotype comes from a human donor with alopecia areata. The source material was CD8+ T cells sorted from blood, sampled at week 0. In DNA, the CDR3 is TGCGCCAGCAGCCAAGCCGGGGGGGGCATCCAAGAGACCCAGTACTTC. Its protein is CASSQAGGGIQETQYF.